One and the same sample provided the 23 T cell receptor beta chains below, sequenced in a study of blood T cell repertoires in COVID-19 (dated by TCRdb to 2019 to 2021). Preparation of the library involved the immunoSEQ multiplex PCR assay. TCRdb holds this immuneACCESS table with in-frame rearrangements only. Some clones are missing; in checked studies, unresolved V genes explain under half, and the rest has no known cause. The sample has over 85,000 clones on record, 80% to 90% of them singletons. The top ten hold 15% of the sample. The material sequenced was peripheral blood. The receptors here all came from a human donor in a cohort sampled during active COVID-19.

This rearrangement joins TRBV28 to TRBJ1-5; 10 bases line up with TRBD1. From germline, CDR1 is MDHEN and CDR2 SYDVKM. The CDR3 is 15 amino acids. J lost 7 bases, V lost 5 bases, and 8 bases had no gene match. CDR3 coding DNA: TGTGCCAGCAGTGCCCGGGACAGGGGTAGCCAGCCCCAGCATTTT. Amino acid sequence: CASSARDRGSQPQHF.

This chain connects TRBV6-2 or TRBV6-3 to TRBJ1-5, with a weak D call TRBD1 (5 bases). The V gene lost 4 bases and the J gene lost 4 bases, with 14 bases spanning the gap. The CDR3 runs 15 residues. Looked up from germline, CDR1 is MNHEY and CDR2 is SVGEGT. The CDR3 is CASSSTRGGNQPQHF. Here the CDR3 DNA reads TGTGCCAGCAGTTCGACCCGCGGGGGTAATCAGCCCCAGCATTTT.

V usage is TRBV28 and J usage is TRBJ2-1, with 14 positions matching TRBD2. Germline V gene data show CDR1 as MDHEN and CDR2 as SYDVKM. The CDR3 contains 16 residues. The junction had 8 bases not matched to a gene; V was cut back by 6 bases and J by 7 bases. The DNA of the CDR3 is TGTGCCAGCAGGGAGGGACTAGCGGGAGTGCGTAATGAGCAGTTCTTC. This sequence encodes CASREGLAGVRNEQFF.

This clone showed up just a few times. This chain connects TRBV6-6 to TRBJ2-1; D may be TRBD1 (5 bases). The CDR3 runs 12 residues. Per germline, CDR1 MNHNY and CDR2 SVGAGI (reference sequence). V lost 5 bases, J lost 5 bases, and 7 bases lay in between. The CDR3 bases are TGTGCCAGCAGTCAGACAGACAATGAGCAGTTCTTC. It codes for CASSQTDNEQFF.

The chain combines TRBV4-2 with TRBJ2-3, with TRBD2 matching over 7 bases. The germline V gene has CDR1 LGHNA and CDR2 YNFKEQ. CDR3 length: 16 residues. The V gene end was trimmed by 3 bases and the J gene end by 6 bases; junction bases not matched to a gene: 12. The CDR3 here is CASSQASREGRDTQYF. CDR3 coding DNA: TGTGCCAGCAGCCAGGCTTCGAGGGAGGGCCGGGATACGCAGTATTTT.

This clone has a handful of counts. The chain has TRBV7-9 and TRBJ1-6; 7 bases match TRBD1. The CDR3 consists of 13 residues. Germline V gene data show CDR1 as SEHNR and CDR2 as FQNEAQ (reference sequence). J was trimmed by 7 bases and V by 11 bases; bases with no gene match: 8. CDR3 loop: CAGSRGQNSPLHF. CDR3 sequence (DNA): TGTGCCGGATCTAGGGGACAGAATTCACCCCTCCACTTT. The whole variable domain, remainder taken from reference TRBV7-9 and TRBJ1-6, is DTGVSQNPRHKITKRGQNVTFRCDPISEHNRLYWYRQTLGQGPEFLTYFQNEAQLEKSRLLSDRFSAERPKGSFSTLEIQRTEQGDSAMYLCAGSRGQNSPLHFGNGTRLTVT.

The sample holds a few counts of this clone. This chain links TRBV21-1 with TRBJ2-5; TRBD2 is the table's D call and was not checked against the DNA. TRBV21-1 is annotated as a pseudogene. The CDR3 loop spans 14 amino acids. The CDR3 here is CASSGLAGKETQYF. The CDR3, as DNA: TGTGCCAGCAGCGGACTAGCGGGGAAAGAGACCCAGTACTTC.

The chain recombines TRBV27 with TRBJ2-1, with 13 nucleotides matching TRBD2. V dropped 3 bases and J dropped 5; count of bases not matched to a gene: 10. The germline V gene encodes CDR1 MNHEY and CDR2 SMNVEV (reference sequence). The CDR3 spans 18 residues. CDR3 amino acids: CASSFVGTSGVIHNEQFF. Here the CDR3 DNA reads TGTGCCAGCAGTTTCGTAGGGACTAGCGGGGTTATACACAATGAGCAGTTCTTC.

A few counts support this clone. This chain joins TRBV7-3 and TRBJ2-2; TRBD2 is a possible D gene (5 bases). V was pared by 7 bases and J by 4 bases, with 16 bases between. Germline CDR1 is SGHTA and CDR2 is FQGTGA. The CDR3 is made up of 15 amino acids. CDR3 region: CASTLGASGTGELFF. The CDR3 bases are TGTGCCAGCACCCTGGGCGCCAGCGGCACCGGGGAGCTGTTTTTT.

This chain links TRBV5-4 with TRBJ2-3; 7 bases map to TRBD1. CDR3 size: 14 residues. Germline CDR1 SGHNT, CDR2 YYREEE (reference sequence). J gave up 3 bases and V 4 bases, and 5 bases lay outside the gene matches. The CDR3 DNA reads TGTGCCAGCAGCAAGTCAGGGGGAACAGATACGCAGTATTTT. This gives the protein CASSKSGGTDTQYF.

This chain's CDR3 is CASSLAPSGTSSYEQYF. In nucleotides, the CDR3 is TGCGCCAGCAGCTTGGCCCCTAGCGGGACCTCCTCCTACGAGCAGTACTTC. This chain connects TRBV5-1 to TRBJ2-7, with 9 nucleotides matching TRBD2. V shed 0 bases and J 0 bases; nucleotides not matched to a gene: 7. This CDR3 region has 17 residues. Germline assignment: CDR1 SGHRS and CDR2 YFSETQ.

The rearrangement uses TRBV19 and TRBJ2-1, with TRBD2 matching over 9 bases. Germline V gene data show CDR1 as LNHDA and CDR2 as SQIVND (reference sequence). J gave up 8 bases and V 3 bases, and 11 bases lay outside the gene matches. The length of the CDR3 is 16 residues. CDR3 DNA sequence: TGTGCCAGTAGTATGGGACTAGCTTTGAGGCCGGATGAGCAGTTCTTC. This codes for CASSMGLALRPDEQFF.

The chain uses TRBV5-1 and TRBJ2-5; 9 nucleotides line up with TRBD2. CDR1 is SGHRS, CDR2 YFSETQ, per germline. This CDR3 comprises 14 residues. Trimming cost V 5 bases and J 2 bases; bases outside gene matches: 4. The CDR3 DNA follows: TGCGCCAGCAGAGCGGGGGGCCGACAAGAGACCCAGTACTTC. It is translated as CASRAGGRQETQYF.

About this clone itself: Other DNA sequences from this sample encode an identical CDR3 as well. This chain uses TRBV18 with TRBJ1-1; a possible D gene is TRBD1 (6 bases). The germline V gene has CDR1 KGHSH and CDR2 LQKENI. The V gene lost 4 bases and the J gene lost 1 base, with 7 bases spanning the gap. The CDR3 runs to 13 residues. The DNA of the CDR3 is TGTGCCAGCTCACAACAGGGGAACACTGAAGCTTTCTTT. Translated, it gives CASSQQGNTEAFF. Supplemented by reference TRBV18 and TRBJ1-1, the full variable domain reads NAGVMQNPRHLVRRRGQEARLRCSPMKGHSHVYWYRQLPEEGLKFMVYLQKENIIDESGMPKERFSAEFPKEGPSILRIQQVVRGDSAAYFCASSQQGNTEAFFGQGTRLTVV.

The chain combines TRBV6-5 with TRBJ1-3, with D tentatively TRBD1 (6 bases). V lost 4 bases and J 0 bases, leaving 10 bases between the germline ends. The CDR3 sequence is 15 residues long. The germline V gene has CDR1 MNHEY and CDR2 SVGAGI. CDR3 protein: CASSSTGSSGNTIYF. The CDR3 nucleotides are TGTGCCAGCAGTTCCACAGGGAGCTCTGGAAACACCATATATTTT.

The chain links TRBV7-2 to TRBJ2-7; maybe TRBD2 (5 bases). The CDR3 is 14 residues long. Trimming left V 1 base short and J 2 bases short, with 9 bases between. Germline V gene lookup returns CDR1 SGHTA and CDR2 FQGNSA. This CDR3 reads CASSLDGGPYEQYF. For the CDR3, the DNA is TGTGCCAGCAGCTTAGATGGAGGCCCCTACGAGCAGTACTTC. Based on the CDR3 plus reference TRBV7-2 and TRBJ2-7, the full variable domain is GAGVSQSPSNKVTEKGKDVELRCDPISGHTALYWYRQSLGQGLEFLIYFQGNSAPDKSGLPSDRFSAERTGGSVSTLTIQRTQQEDSAVYLCASSLDGGPYEQYFGPGTRLTVT.

CDR3 sequence (DNA): TGTGCCAGCAGCTTGGGGACAGGAGGTAGCCAGCCCCAGCATTTT. It codes for CASSLGTGGSQPQHF. The chain joins TRBV5-5 to TRBJ1-5, with 7 bases that match TRBD1. Germline assignment: CDR1 SGHKS and CDR2 YYEKEE (reference sequence). J lost 7 bases, V lost 0 bases, and 7 bases had no gene match. The CDR3 contains 15 residues.

V usage is TRBV4-1 and J usage is TRBJ1-2, with D perhaps matching TRBD1 (6 bases). CDR1 is MGHRA, CDR2 YSYEKL, per germline. This CDR3 region has 16 residues. V lost 4 bases to trimming and J lost 4 bases, with 19 bases between them. The CDR3 spells CASSRSATGYSYGYTF. Here the CDR3 DNA reads TGCGCCAGCAGCCGAAGCGCTACAGGGTATTCCTATGGCTACACCTTC.

The chain couples TRBV2 to TRBJ2-1, with a possible D match to TRBD2 (6 bases). Trimming removed 8 bases from V and 3 bases from J, with 14 bases in between. The germline gives CDR1 SNHLY, CDR2 FYNNEI. The CDR3 has 14 amino acids. In nucleotides, the CDR3 is TGTGCCAGCCGAGAGCGGGTTTTCTACAATGAGCAGTTCTTC. Residues: CASRERVFYNEQFF.

This rearrangement joins TRBV5-6 to TRBJ1-2; D is unresolved. Germline loops: CDR1 SGHDT, CDR2 YYEEEE. The length of the CDR3 is 13 residues. V dropped 6 bases and J dropped 0 bases, with 9 bases sitting between them. DNA for the CDR3: TGTGCCAGCAACGCGCCCCCTAACTATGGCTACACCTTC. It specifies CASNAPPNYGYTF.

The V call is TRBV28, the J call TRBJ1-2, with 8 nucleotides matching TRBD1. CDR1 and CDR2 (germline): MDHEN, SYDVKM. With 8 bases clipped from V and 8 bases from J, the junction kept 13 bases outside the gene matches. This CDR3 is 14 amino acids long. The CDR3 protein is CASATGGYLMGYTF. The CDR3 DNA reads as TGTGCCAGCGCCACAGGGGGGTACCTTATGGGCTACACCTTC.

The rearrangement uses TRBV19 and TRBJ2-2; D not certain. CDR3 size: 12 residues. The germline gives CDR1 LNHDA, CDR2 SQIVND (reference sequence). The germline V and J ends were trimmed by 3 bases and 5 bases, with 4 bases remaining between them. In DNA, the CDR3 is TGTGCCAGTAGTATTTCGACCGGGGAGCTGTTTTTT. Translation gives CASSISTGELFF.

This clone appeared a few times. This chain connects TRBV29-1 to TRBJ2-7, with D possibly TRBD1 on 6 matching bases. V shed 2 bases and J shed 2 bases, with 10 bases lying between them. This CDR3 has 13 residues. The V gene's germline CDR1 is SQVTM and CDR2 ANQGSEA. The CDR3 is CSVELGGPYEQYF. The CDR3 DNA reads TGCAGCGTTGAACTAGGGGGTCCCTACGAGCAGTACTTC.